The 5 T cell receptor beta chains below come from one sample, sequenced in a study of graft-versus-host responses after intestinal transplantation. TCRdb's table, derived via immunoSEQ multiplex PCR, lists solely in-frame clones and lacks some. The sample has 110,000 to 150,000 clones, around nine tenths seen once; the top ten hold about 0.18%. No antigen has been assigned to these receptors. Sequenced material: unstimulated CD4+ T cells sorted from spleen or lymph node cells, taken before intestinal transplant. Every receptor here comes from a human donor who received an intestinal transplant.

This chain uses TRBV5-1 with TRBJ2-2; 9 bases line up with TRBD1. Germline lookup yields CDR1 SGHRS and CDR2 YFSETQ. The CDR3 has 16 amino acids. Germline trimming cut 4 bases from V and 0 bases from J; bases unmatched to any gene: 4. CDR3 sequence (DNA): TGCGCCAGCAGCAAAACAGGGGGCGCGAACACCGGGGAGCTGTTTTTT. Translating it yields CASSKTGGANTGELFF.

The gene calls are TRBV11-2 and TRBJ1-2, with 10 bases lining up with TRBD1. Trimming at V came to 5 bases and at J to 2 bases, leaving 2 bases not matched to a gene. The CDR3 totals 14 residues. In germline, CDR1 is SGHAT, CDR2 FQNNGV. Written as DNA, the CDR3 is TGTGCCAGCAGCCGGACAGGGGGGAACTATGGCTACACCTTC. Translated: CASSRTGGNYGYTF.

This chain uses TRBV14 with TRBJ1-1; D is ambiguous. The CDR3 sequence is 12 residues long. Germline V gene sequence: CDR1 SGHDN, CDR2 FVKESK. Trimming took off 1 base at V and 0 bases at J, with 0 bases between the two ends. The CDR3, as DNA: TGTGCCAGCAGCCAAGTGAACACTGAAGCTTTCTTT. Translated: CASSQVNTEAFF.

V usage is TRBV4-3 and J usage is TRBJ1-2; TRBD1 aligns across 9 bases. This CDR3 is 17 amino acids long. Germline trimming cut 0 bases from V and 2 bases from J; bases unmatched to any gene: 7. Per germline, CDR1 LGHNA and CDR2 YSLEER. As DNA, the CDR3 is TGCGCCAGCAGCCAAGAAGGGGGACAGGGAGCAAACTATGGCTACACCTTC. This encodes CASSQEGGQGANYGYTF.

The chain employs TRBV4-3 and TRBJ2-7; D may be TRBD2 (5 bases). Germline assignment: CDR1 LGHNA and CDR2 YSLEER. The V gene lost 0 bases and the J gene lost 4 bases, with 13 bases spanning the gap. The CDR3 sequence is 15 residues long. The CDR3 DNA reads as TGCGCCAGCAGCCAAGATGCGAGGGCTGCATACGAGCAGTACTTC. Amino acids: CASSQDARAAYEQYF.